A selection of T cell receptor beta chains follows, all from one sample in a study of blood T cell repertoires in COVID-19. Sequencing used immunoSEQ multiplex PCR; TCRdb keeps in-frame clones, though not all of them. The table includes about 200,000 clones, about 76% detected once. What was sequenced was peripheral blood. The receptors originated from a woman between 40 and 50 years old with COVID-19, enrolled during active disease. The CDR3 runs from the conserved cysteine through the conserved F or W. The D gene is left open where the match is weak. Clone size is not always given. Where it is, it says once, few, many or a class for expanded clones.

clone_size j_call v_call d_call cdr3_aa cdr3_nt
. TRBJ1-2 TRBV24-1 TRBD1 CATQDRGGYGYTF TGTGCCACCCAGGACAGGGGTGGGTATGGCTACACCTTC
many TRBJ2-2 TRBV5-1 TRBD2 CAVRTSANTGELFF TGCGCCGTAAGAACTAGCGCCAACACCGGGGAGCTGTTTTTT
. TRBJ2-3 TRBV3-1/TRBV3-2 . CASSQVYKRFTDTQYF TGTGCCAGCAGCCAAGTGTATAAGAGGTTCACAGATACGCAGTATTTT
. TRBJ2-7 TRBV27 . CASSYRAEQYF TGTGCCAGCAGTTACAGGGCCGAGCAGTACTTC
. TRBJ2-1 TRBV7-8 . CASSSARGSYNEQFF TGTGCCAGCAGCTCTGCCAGGGGCTCCTACAATGAGCAGTTCTTC
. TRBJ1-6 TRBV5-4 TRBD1 CASSPGQGSSPLHF TGTGCCAGCAGTCCCGGACAGGGCAGTTCACCCCTCCACTTT
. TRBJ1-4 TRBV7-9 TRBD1 CASSRGQGYEKLFF TGTGCCAGCAGCCGGGGACAGGGTTATGAAAAACTGTTTTTT
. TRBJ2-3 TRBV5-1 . CASSPSPGDTQYF TGCGCCAGCAGCCCATCCCCCGGGGATACGCAGTATTTT
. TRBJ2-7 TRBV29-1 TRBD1 CSVAFGQGPSEQYF TGCAGCGTTGCCTTCGGACAGGGGCCGAGCGAGCAGTACTTC
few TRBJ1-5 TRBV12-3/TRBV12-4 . CASSYREGQPQHF TGTGCCAGCAGTTACAGGGAAGGTCAGCCCCAGCATTTT
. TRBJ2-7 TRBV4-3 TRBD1 CASSHSGTGGYEQYF TGCGCCAGCAGCCACTCCGGGACAGGGGGCTACGAGCAGTACTTC
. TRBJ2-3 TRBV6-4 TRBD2 CASSDSSGGTDTQYF TGTGCCAGCAGTGACTCGAGCGGGGGCACAGATACGCAGTATTTT
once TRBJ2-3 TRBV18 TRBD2 CASSPQVNSGRADTQYF TGTGCCAGCTCACCACAGGTGAATAGCGGGAGGGCGGATACGCAGTATTTT
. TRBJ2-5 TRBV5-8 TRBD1 CASSGVGTGRVYQETQYF TGTGCCAGCAGCGGCGTCGGGACAGGGCGGGTATACCAAGAGACCCAGTACTTC
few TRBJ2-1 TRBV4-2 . CASSQGLDWGNEQFF TGTGCCAGCAGCCAAGGACTAGACTGGGGGAATGAGCAGTTCTTC
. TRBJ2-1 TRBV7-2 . CASSLRPGYNEQFF TGTGCCAGCAGCTTAAGACCGGGCTACAATGAGCAGTTCTTC
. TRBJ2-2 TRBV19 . CASKTPDFNTGELFF TGTGCCAGTAAGACTCCCGATTTTAACACCGGGGAGCTGTTTTTT
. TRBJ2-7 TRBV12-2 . CASRYPSPVSHYEQYF TGTGCAAGTCGCTACCCGAGCCCCGTTTCGCATTACGAGCAGTACTTC
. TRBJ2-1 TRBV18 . CASSPVERDEQFF TGTGCCAGCTCACCGGTAGAGAGGGATGAGCAGTTCTTC
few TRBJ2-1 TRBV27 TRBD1 CASSPTGQRRQLFNEQFF TGTGCCAGCAGTCCAACGGGACAGCGACGTCAATTATTCAATGAGCAGTTCTTC
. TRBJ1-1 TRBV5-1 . CASSLMAMAEAFF TGCGCCAGCAGCTTGATGGCCATGGCTGAAGCTTTCTTT
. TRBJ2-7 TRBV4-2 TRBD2 CASSQDGGLASYEQYF TGTGCCAGCAGCCAAGATGGTGGACTAGCCTCCTACGAGCAGTACTTC
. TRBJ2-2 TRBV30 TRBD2 CAWRGLAGGNTGELFF TGTGCCTGGAGGGGTCTAGCGGGGGGGAACACCGGGGAGCTGTTTTTT
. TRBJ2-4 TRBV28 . CASSPVRLQGMSKNIQYF TGTGCCAGCAGTCCCGTCCGTTTACAGGGAATGTCCAAAAACATTCAGTACTTC
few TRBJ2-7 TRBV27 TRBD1 CASSRPPGTGMHEQYF TGTGCCAGCAGCCGCCCGCCCGGGACAGGGATGCACGAGCAGTACTTC
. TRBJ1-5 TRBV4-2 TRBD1 CASSQEGDRASHSNQPQHF TGTGCCAGCAGCCAAGAGGGGGACAGGGCTTCTCATAGCAATCAGCCCCAGCATTTT
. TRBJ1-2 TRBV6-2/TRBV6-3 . CASTPLRQANYGYTF TGTGCCAGCACCCCCCTCCGACAGGCCAACTATGGCTACACCTTC
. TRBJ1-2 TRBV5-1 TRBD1 CASSFGQGNYGYTF TGCGCCAGCAGCTTCGGACAGGGAAACTATGGCTACACCTTC
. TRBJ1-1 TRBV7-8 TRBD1 CASSLWGRDRIEAFF TGTGCCAGCAGCTTATGGGGCCGGGACAGGATCGAAGCTTTCTTT
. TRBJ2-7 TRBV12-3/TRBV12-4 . CASSSLSYEQYF TGTGCCAGCAGTTCCCTATCCTACGAGCAGTACTTC
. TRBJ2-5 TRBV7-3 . CASSLNGMRETQYF TGTGCCAGCAGCTTAAATGGTATGAGAGAGACCCAGTACTTC
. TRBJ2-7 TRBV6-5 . CASSYFDSLPEEQYF TGTGCCAGCAGTTACTTCGACAGTCTCCCCGAGGAGCAGTACTTC
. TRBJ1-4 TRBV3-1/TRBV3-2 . CASSQGDRLGWGLFF TGTGCCAGCAGCCAAGGTGACAGGCTGGGGTGGGGACTGTTTTTT
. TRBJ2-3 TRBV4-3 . CASSPTGSSTDTQYF TGCGCCAGCAGCCCCACAGGGTCTAGCACAGATACGCAGTATTTT
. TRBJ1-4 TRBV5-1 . CASSPGGGPMREKLFF TGCGCCAGCAGCCCCGGGGGTGGGCCAATGCGAGAAAAACTGTTTTTT
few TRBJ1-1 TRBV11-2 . CASSETSTGDTEAFF TGTGCCAGCAGCGAAACCTCGACGGGGGACACTGAAGCTTTCTTT
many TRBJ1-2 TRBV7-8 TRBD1 CASSLGTGSVYGYTF TGTGCCAGCAGCTTGGGGACAGGGAGCGTCTATGGCTACACCTTC
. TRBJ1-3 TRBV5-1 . CASSLYGDTGNTIYF TGCGCCAGCAGCTTGTATGGGGACACTGGAAACACCATATATTTT
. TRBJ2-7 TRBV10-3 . CAISGQGYEQYF TGTGCCATCAGTGGGCAGGGGTACGAGCAGTACTTC
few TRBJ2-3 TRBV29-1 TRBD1 CSAGQGVTQYF TGCAGCGCGGGACAGGGGGTGACGCAGTATTTT
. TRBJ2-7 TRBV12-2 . CASRLTEPPAREQYF TGTGCAAGTCGCTTGACAGAACCGCCGGCTAGGGAGCAGTACTTC
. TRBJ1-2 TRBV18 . CASSPQGDGYTF TGTGCCAGCTCACCACAGGGAGATGGCTACACCTTC
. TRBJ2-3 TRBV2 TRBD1 CASRDRVVYSTDTQYF TGTGCCAGCCGGGACAGGGTAGTTTACAGCACAGATACGCAGTATTTT
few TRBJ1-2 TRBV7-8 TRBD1 CASSLAPQGVRYGYTF TGTGCCAGCAGCTTAGCGCCCCAGGGGGTTAGATATGGCTACACCTTC
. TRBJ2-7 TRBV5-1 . CASSSAGVDYEQYF TGCGCCAGCAGCTCCGCAGGGGTTGACTACGAGCAGTACTTC
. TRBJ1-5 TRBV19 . CASSTQKDGVLGNQPQHF TGTGCCAGTAGTACACAAAAGGACGGGGTATTAGGTAATCAGCCCCAGCATTTT
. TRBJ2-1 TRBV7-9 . CASNRDTGNEQFF TGTGCCAGCAACAGGGATACGGGAAATGAGCAGTTCTTC
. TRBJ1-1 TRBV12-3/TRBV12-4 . CASSQTGGTEAFF TGTGCCAGCAGTCAAACCGGCGGGACTGAAGCTTTCTTT
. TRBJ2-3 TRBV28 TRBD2 CASRGTSGGADTQYF TGTGCCAGCCGAGGGACTAGCGGGGGGGCTGATACGCAGTATTTT
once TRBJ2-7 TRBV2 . CASSDYRAYEQYF TGTGCCAGCAGTGACTACAGGGCCTACGAGCAGTACTTC